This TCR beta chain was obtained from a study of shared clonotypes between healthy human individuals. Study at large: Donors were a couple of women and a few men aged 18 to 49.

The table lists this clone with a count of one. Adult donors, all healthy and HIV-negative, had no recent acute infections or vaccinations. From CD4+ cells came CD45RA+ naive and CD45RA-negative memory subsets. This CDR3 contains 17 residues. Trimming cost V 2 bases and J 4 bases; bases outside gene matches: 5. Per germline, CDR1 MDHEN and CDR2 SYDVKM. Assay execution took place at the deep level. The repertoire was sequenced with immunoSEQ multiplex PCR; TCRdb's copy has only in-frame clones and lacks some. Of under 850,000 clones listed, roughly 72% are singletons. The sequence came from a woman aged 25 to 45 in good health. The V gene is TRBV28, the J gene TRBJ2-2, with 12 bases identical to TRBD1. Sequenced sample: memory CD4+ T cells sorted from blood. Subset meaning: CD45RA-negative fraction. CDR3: CASSLGGQGAVTGELFF. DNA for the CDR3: TGTGCCAGCAGTTTAGGGGGACAGGGGGCGGTCACCGGGGAGCTGTTTTTT.